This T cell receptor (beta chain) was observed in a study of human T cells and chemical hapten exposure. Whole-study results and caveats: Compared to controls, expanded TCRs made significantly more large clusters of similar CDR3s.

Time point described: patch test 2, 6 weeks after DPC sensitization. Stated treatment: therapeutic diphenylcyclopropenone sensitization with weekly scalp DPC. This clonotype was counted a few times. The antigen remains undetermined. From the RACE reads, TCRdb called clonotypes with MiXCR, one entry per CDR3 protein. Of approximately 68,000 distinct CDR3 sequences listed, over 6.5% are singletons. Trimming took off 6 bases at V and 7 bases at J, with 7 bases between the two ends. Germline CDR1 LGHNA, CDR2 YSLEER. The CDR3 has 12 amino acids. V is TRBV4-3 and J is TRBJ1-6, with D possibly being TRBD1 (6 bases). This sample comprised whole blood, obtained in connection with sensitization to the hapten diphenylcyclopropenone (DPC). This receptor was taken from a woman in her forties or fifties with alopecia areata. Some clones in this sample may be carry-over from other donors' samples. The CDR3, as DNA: TGCGCCAGCAGAACAGGGAATTCACCCCTCCACTTT. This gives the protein CASRTGNSPLHF.